These 23 T cell receptor beta chains share one sample of origin, sequenced in a study of T cells after yellow fever vaccination. TCRdb recomputed calls from the 5' RACE reads with MiXCR, one row per CDR3 protein. The data hold about 580,000 distinct CDR3 sequences, with less than 20% observed a single time. This sample comprised PBMCs, obtained 4 to 6 days after the first yellow fever vaccination. The receptors derive from a man between 18 and 29 years old who received the YFV17D yellow fever vaccine.

V gene TRBV6-2 or TRBV6-3 combines with J gene TRBJ2-1; D call uncertain. Germline CDR1 reads MNHEY; CDR2 reads SVGEGT. The V end was cut by 2 bases, the J end by 2 bases, with 16 bases between. CDR3 length: 17 residues. The CDR3 is CASSYIMSLATYNEQFF. For the CDR3, the DNA is TGTGCCAGCAGTTACATAATGTCCCTGGCCACCTACAATGAGCAGTTCTTC.

This clonotype was counted only a few times. This chain uses TRBV5-1 with TRBJ2-4, with 7 bases matching TRBD1. The CDR3 is made up of 13 amino acids. Germline CDR1 SGHRS, CDR2 YFSETQ. Losses at the gene ends were 7 bases for V and 6 bases for J; bases not matched to a gene: 7. CDR3 DNA: TGCGCCAGCCGCGGAACAGGGGCAAACATTCAGTACTTC. It encodes CASRGTGANIQYF.

The chain employs TRBV7-2 and TRBJ2-5; TRBD2 matches at 7 bases. V was clipped by 6 bases and J by 1 base; unmatched bases: 8. In germline, CDR1 is SGHTA, CDR2 FQGNSA. The CDR3 sequence is 15 residues long. This CDR3 is CASRGRGGVQETQYF. The DNA of the CDR3 is TGTGCCAGCAGGGGGAGGGGCGGGGTCCAAGAGACCCAGTACTTC.

This clonotype showed up many times. The rearrangement links TRBV5-1 to TRBJ2-7, with TRBD1 as a possible D gene (7 bases). V was cut by 4 bases and J by 3 bases, with 23 bases left in between. The CDR3 is 17 residues long. CDR1 and CDR2 (germline): SGHRS, YFSETQ. CDR3 DNA: TGCGCCAGCAGCCGCGGAGGGGACTGGGACAGAAACTACGAGCAGTACTTC. Its translation: CASSRGGDWDRNYEQYF. Supplemented by reference TRBV5-1 and TRBJ2-7, the full variable domain reads KAGVTQTPRYLIKTRGQQVTLSCSPISGHRSVSWYQQTPGQGLQFLFEYFSETQRNKGNFPGRFSGRQFSNSRSEMNVSTLELGDSALYLCASSRGGDWDRNYEQYFGPGTRLTVT.

In this sample, this clonotype turned up a few times. The J gene is TRBJ2-3, the V gene TRBV4-3; the D gene is possibly TRBD1 (5 bases). V lost 4 bases to trimming and J lost 5 bases, with 25 bases between them. The CDR3 extends over 18 amino acids. CDR1 LGHNA and CDR2 YSLEER come from the germline V gene. The CDR3 sequence is CASSLLEWGSPQGDTQYF. CDR3 nucleotides: TGCGCCAGCAGCCTCCTAGAGTGGGGCTCCCCGCAAGGAGATACGCAGTATTTT.

This clonotype appeared a few times. The V gene is TRBV4-3, the J gene TRBJ2-7; TRBD2 agrees at 7 bases. J was trimmed by 1 base and V by 5 bases; bases with no gene match: 8. Germline V gives CDR1 LGHNA, CDR2 YSLEER. The CDR3 contains 15 residues. CDR3 nucleotide sequence: TGCGCCAGCAGCTTCGGAAGCGGGGTGTCCTACGAGCAGTACTTC. It codes for CASSFGSGVSYEQYF.

At least ten counts were recorded for this clonotype. V usage is TRBV6-5 and J usage is TRBJ1-1, with D uncertain. V was pared by 0 bases and J by 0 bases, with 11 bases between. Per germline, CDR1 MNHEY and CDR2 SVGAGI. This CDR3 spans 16 amino acids. CDR3 protein: CASSYSRGSMNTEAFF. CDR3 coding DNA: TGTGCCAGCAGTTACTCGAGAGGGTCCATGAACACTGAAGCTTTCTTT.

This clonotype was observed a few times. The chain uses TRBV24-1 and TRBJ2-2; no clear D gene. V was pared by 1 base and J by 1 base, with 6 bases between. The CDR3 loop spans 15 amino acids. Germline values: CDR1 KGHDR, CDR2 SFDVKD. CDR3 coding DNA: TGTGCCACCAGTGATTTACCTGAGAACACCGGGGAGCTGTTTTTT. Translation: CATSDLPENTGELFF.

This clonotype occurred a few times. The chain links TRBV27 to TRBJ1-1, with D hard to call. CDR3 length equals 15 residues. Germline values: CDR1 MNHEY, CDR2 SMNVEV (reference sequence). The V and J ends lost 1 base and 1 base respectively, with 10 bases between them. CDR3 coding DNA: TGTGCCAGCAGTTTATACTCAACCGCGAACACTGAAGCTTTCTTT. Protein product: CASSLYSTANTEAFF.

The V call is TRBV14, the J call TRBJ1-1, with a tentative D call TRBD1 (6 bases). V lost 4 bases and J lost 0, with 9 bases in between. Germline loops: CDR1 SGHDN, CDR2 FVKESK. The CDR3 length is 14 residues. The CDR3: CASSRQAMNTEAFF. In DNA, the CDR3 is TGTGCCAGCAGCCGACAGGCGATGAACACTGAAGCTTTCTTT.

This clonotype has a handful of counts. The V call is TRBV12-3 or TRBV12-4, the J call TRBJ1-6, with D tentatively TRBD1 (5 bases). This CDR3 has 13 residues. Deletions cut 3 bases from V and 13 bases from J, with 13 bases between. This CDR3 reads CASSFQGILPLHF. For the CDR3, the DNA is TGTGCCAGCAGTTTCCAGGGTATTCTTCCCCTCCACTTT.

The rearrangement joins TRBV5-1 to TRBJ2-3; TRBD1 matches 8 bases. The CDR3 contains 16 residues. Germline assignment: CDR1 SGHRS and CDR2 YFSETQ. The V and J ends lost 3 bases and 3 bases, in that order; junction bases with no gene match: 9. For the CDR3, the DNA is TGCGCCAGCAGCTCTGGAGATACAGGGGGGACAGATACGCAGTATTTT. Encoded protein: CASSSGDTGGTDTQYF.

This clonotype was observed a handful of times. This chain links TRBV4-2 with TRBJ2-3; D is undetermined. The length of the CDR3 is 15 residues. In germline, CDR1 is LGHNA, CDR2 YNFKEQ. V dropped 0 bases and J dropped 4 bases, with 11 bases sitting between them. CDR3 region: CASSQEAVLADTQYF. The CDR3 region has the DNA TGTGCCAGCAGCCAAGAGGCTGTATTAGCAGATACGCAGTATTTT.

This clonotype was counted a few times. This chain joins TRBV9 and TRBJ2-5; D might be TRBD1 (7 bases). Trimming cost V 3 bases and J 0 bases, with 15 bases left between them. The CDR3 extends over 16 amino acids. Germline CDR1 SGDLS, CDR2 YYNGEE. The CDR3 bases are TGTGCCAGCAGCGATGGAGGGGGCCCTTACCAAGAGACCCAGTACTTC. Protein product: CASSDGGGPYQETQYF.

This clonotype has only a few counts. The CDR3, as DNA: TGTGCCAGCAGCTTCCCCGGACTAGCGGCGAAAAAGTATTTT. Translation: CASSFPGLAAKKYF. This chain joins TRBV5-4 and TRBJ2-3; 10 nucleotides agree with TRBD2. Trimming cost V 2 bases and J 13 bases; bases outside gene matches: 10. Germline loops: CDR1 SGHNT, CDR2 YYREEE (reference sequence). The CDR3 has 14 amino acids. Full variable domain (missing parts from reference TRBV5-4 and TRBJ2-3): ETGVTQSPTHLIKTRGQQVTLRCSSQSGHNTVSWYQQALGQGPQFIFQYYREEENGRGNFPPRFSGLQFPNYSSELNVNALELDDSALYLCASSFPGLAAKKYFGPGTRLTVL.

J is TRBJ2-7 and V is TRBV6-2 or TRBV6-3; 8 nucleotides align to TRBD2. Germline CDR1 is MNHEY and CDR2 is SVGEGT. The CDR3 consists of 14 residues. V was clipped by 5 bases and J by 6 bases; unmatched bases: 9. The CDR3 reads CASSPGGGLGEQYV. In nucleotides, the CDR3 is TGTGCCAGCAGTCCCGGGGGGGGGCTCGGCGAGCAGTACGTC.

The rearrangement joins TRBV12-5 to TRBJ2-5; 9 nucleotides agree with TRBD2. The germline V gene encodes CDR1 LGHNT and CDR2 FRNRAP. The V gene end was trimmed by 6 bases and the J gene end by 5 bases; junction bases not matched to a gene: 16. The CDR3 spans 17 residues. The CDR3 DNA is TGTGCTAGTGGCCCCGGGATCGGAGCTAGCGGGGACGAGACCCAGTACTTC. Its protein is CASGPGIGASGDETQYF.

This clonotype turned up a few times. The chain links TRBV7-9 to TRBJ1-2; D is perhaps TRBD1 (5 bases). This CDR3 has 12 residues. Germline-derived CDR1 and CDR2 are SEHNR and FQNEAQ (reference sequence). The germline V and J ends were trimmed by 3 bases and 6 bases, with 8 bases remaining between them. CDR3 bases: TGTGCCAGCAGCTTCGGGGACGATGGCTACACCTTC. This gives the protein CASSFGDDGYTF. The whole variable domain, filled in from reference TRBV7-9 and TRBJ1-2, reads DTGVSQNPRHKITKRGQNVTFRCDPISEHNRLYWYRQTLGQGPEFLTYFQNEAQLEKSRLLSDRFSAERPKGSFSTLEIQRTEQGDSAMYLCASSFGDDGYTFGSGTRLTVV.

The rearrangement uses TRBV5-1 and TRBJ1-6; D remains unclear. Trimming pared 4 bases from V and 5 bases from J, leaving 10 bases between. The CDR3 sequence is 14 residues long. Germline lookup yields CDR1 SGHRS and CDR2 YFSETQ. The CDR3 is CASSPRGDNSPLHF. The DNA for the CDR3 is TGCGCCAGCAGCCCCCGCGGTGATAATTCACCCCTCCACTTT.

This clonotype came up a few times. V usage is TRBV4-2 and J usage is TRBJ1-2; D is uncertain. The CDR3 loop spans 13 amino acids. Germline CDR1 is LGHNA and CDR2 is YNFKEQ. With 0 bases removed from V and 6 bases from J, the gap between germline ends came to 8 bases. CDR3 nucleotides: TGTGCCAGCAGCCAAGAGTACAGTAATGGCTACACCTTC. Its protein is CASSQEYSNGYTF.

J is TRBJ2-2 and V is TRBV5-1, with D perhaps matching TRBD1 or TRBD2 (6 bases each). The CDR3 sequence is 15 residues long. V lost 0 bases, J lost 5 bases, and 11 bases lay in between. In germline, CDR1 is SGHRS, CDR2 YFSETQ. This CDR3 is CASSLDLGGTGELFF. For the CDR3, the DNA is TGCGCCAGCAGCTTGGACCTAGGGGGGACCGGGGAGCTGTTTTTT.

This clonotype was recorded at least ten times. This chain connects TRBV27 to TRBJ1-5; TRBD1 aligns across 9 bases. The germline gives CDR1 MNHEY, CDR2 SMNVEV (reference sequence). The V segment lost 5 bases and the J segment 2 bases; nucleotides outside the gene matches: 7. There are 16 residues in the CDR3. CDR3 sequence (DNA): TGTGCCAGCAGTGCGACAGGGGGGTACGGCAATCAGCCCCAGCATTTT. Translated, it gives CASSATGGYGNQPQHF.

This rearrangement joins TRBV12-3 or TRBV12-4 to TRBJ1-2, with unresolved D. Trimming took off 4 bases at V and 2 bases at J, with 17 bases between the two ends. The CDR3 spans 16 residues. CDR3: CASSYDNRYLNYGYTF. The CDR3 nucleotides read TGTGCCAGCAGTTACGACAACCGATATTTAAACTATGGCTACACCTTC.